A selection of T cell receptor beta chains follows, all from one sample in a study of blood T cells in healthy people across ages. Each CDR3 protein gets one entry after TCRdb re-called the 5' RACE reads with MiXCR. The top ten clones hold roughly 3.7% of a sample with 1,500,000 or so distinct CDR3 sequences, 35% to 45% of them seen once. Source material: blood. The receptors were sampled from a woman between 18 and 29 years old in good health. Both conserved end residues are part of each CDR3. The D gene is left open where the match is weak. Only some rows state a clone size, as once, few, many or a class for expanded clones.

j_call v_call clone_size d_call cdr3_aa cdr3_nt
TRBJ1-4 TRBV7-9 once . CASSRSTGSREKLFF TGTGCCAGCAGCAGATCGACAGGTTCGCGTGAAAAACTGTTTTTT
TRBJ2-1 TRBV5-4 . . CASSLDSGLGNEQFF TGTGCCAGCAGCTTGGACAGCGGTCTGGGGAATGAGCAGTTCTTC
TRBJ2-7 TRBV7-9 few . CASVPSGPGSYEQYF TGTGCCAGCGTTCCCTCGGGACCCGGATCCTACGAGCAGTACTTC
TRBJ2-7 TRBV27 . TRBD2 CASSFIPSGLAINEQYF TGTGCCAGCAGTTTCATTCCATCGGGACTAGCTATCAACGAGCAGTACTTC
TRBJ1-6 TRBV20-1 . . CSARDLTGNSPLHF TGCAGTGCTAGAGACCTCACAGGGAACTCACCCCTCCACTTT
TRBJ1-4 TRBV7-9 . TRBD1 CASTYGSGQGYEKLFF TGTGCCAGCACCTACGGTTCGGGACAGGGGTATGAAAAACTGTTTTTT
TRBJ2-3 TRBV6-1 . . CASSEVMGGHKSTDTQYF TGTGCCAGCAGTGAAGTCATGGGGGGCCACAAAAGCACAGATACGCAGTATTTT
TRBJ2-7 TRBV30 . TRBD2 CAWSVGLAGVEQYF TGTGCCTGGAGTGTGGGACTAGCGGGAGTCGAGCAGTACTTC
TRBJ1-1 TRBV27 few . CASSSDTATEKTEAFF TGTGCCAGCAGTTCCGATACAGCAACCGAGAAAACTGAAGCTTTCTTT
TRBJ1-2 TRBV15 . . CATSPQDSYGYTF TGTGCCACCAGCCCCCAGGACAGTTATGGCTACACCTTC
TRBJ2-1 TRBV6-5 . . CASSLLGRGIDEQFF TGTGCCAGCAGTCTACTAGGTCGGGGTATTGATGAGCAGTTCTTC
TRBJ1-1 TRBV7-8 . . CASAPLTNTEAFF TGTGCCAGCGCTCCTCTGACTAACACTGAGGCTTTCTTT
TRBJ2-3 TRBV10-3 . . CAISDPPGFGAQAPDAQYF TGTGCCATCAGTGACCCGCCGGGCTTCGGGGCTCAGGCCCCAGATGCGCAGTATTTT
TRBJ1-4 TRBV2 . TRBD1 CASRGQEEKLFF TGTGCCAGCAGGGGACAGGAAGAAAAACTGTTTTTT
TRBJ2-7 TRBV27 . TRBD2 CASSFGTRGSEQYF TGTGCCAGCAGTTTCGGGACTAGGGGTAGTGAGCAGTACTTC
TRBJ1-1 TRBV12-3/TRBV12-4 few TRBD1 CASSSIGQGRAFF TGTGCCAGCAGTTCTATAGGACAGGGGAGGGCTTTCTTT
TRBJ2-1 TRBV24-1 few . CATSDNTGTYNEQFF TGTGCCACCAGTGATAATACAGGGACCTACAATGAGCAGTTCTTC
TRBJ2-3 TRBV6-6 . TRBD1 CASSYPSGTGSADTQYF TGTGCCAGCAGTTACCCATCCGGGACAGGGAGCGCAGATACGCAGTATTTT
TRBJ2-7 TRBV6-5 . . CASSYGLAVRSYNEQYF TGTGCCAGCAGTTACGGGCTAGCCGTTCGCTCCTACAATGAGCAGTACTTC
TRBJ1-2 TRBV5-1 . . CASSPDAAGYTF TGCGCCAGCAGCCCGGACGCGGCCGGCTACACCTTC
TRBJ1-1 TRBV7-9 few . CASSLTAEAFF TGTGCCAGCAGCTTAACAGCAGAAGCTTTCTTT
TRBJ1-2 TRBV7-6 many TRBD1 CASSFDRGNYGYTF TGTGCCAGCAGCTTCGACAGGGGGAACTATGGCTACACCTTC
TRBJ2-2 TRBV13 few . CASSLGRRNTGELFF TGTGCCAGCAGCTTGGGGCGCAGAAACACCGGGGAGCTGTTTTTT
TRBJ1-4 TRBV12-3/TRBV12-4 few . CASRTREYEKLFF TGTGCCAGCAGGACCAGGGAGTACGAAAAACTGTTTTTT
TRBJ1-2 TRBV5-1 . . CASSLVLGERYGYTF TGCGCCAGCAGCTTGGTACTGGGGGAGCGGTATGGCTACACCTTC
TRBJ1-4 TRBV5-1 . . CASSTAAGTNEKLFF TGCGCCAGCAGCACCGCCGCAGGGACTAATGAAAAACTGTTTTTT
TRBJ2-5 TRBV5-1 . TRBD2 CASGLDGETQYF TGCGCCAGTGGACTAGACGGAGAGACCCAGTACTTC
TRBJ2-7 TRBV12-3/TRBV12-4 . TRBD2 CASSRLAGGSEQYF TGTGCCAGCAGTCGGCTAGCGGGAGGGAGCGAGCAGTACTTC
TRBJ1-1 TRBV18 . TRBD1 CASSPLGQGDTEAFF TGTGCCAGCTCACCGCTGGGACAGGGCGACACTGAAGCTTTCTTT
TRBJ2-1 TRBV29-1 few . CSVEGGSLGDEQFF TGCAGCGTTGAAGGCGGTAGTTTAGGGGATGAGCAGTTCTTC
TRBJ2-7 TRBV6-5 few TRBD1 CASQGEGYEQYF TGTGCCAGTCAGGGGGAAGGCTACGAGCAGTACTTC
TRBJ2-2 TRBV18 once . CASSPSLGTSANTGELFF TGTGCCAGCTCACCAAGCTTAGGGACGTCTGCGAACACCGGGGAGCTGTTTTTT
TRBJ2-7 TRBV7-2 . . CASSLRRNPSNEQYF TGTGCCAGCAGCTTAAGGCGAAACCCCTCCAACGAGCAGTACTTC
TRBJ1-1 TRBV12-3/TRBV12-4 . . CASSLSQHTEAFF TGTGCCAGCAGTTTGTCACAGCACACTGAAGCTTTCTTT
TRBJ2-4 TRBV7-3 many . CASSLIPDLEQYF TGTGCCAGCAGCTTAATCCCAGATCTAGAGCAGTACTTC
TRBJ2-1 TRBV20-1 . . CSTSGRGDQETQFF TGCAGTACATCTGGCCGAGGCGACCAAGAGACCCAGTTCTTC
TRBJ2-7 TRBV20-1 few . CSARDHIRGLEQYF TGCAGTGCTAGAGATCATATACGGGGGCTCGAGCAGTACTTC
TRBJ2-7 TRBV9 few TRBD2 CASSVDEREPSYNEQYF TGTGCCAGCAGCGTAGATGAGCGGGAGCCCTCCTACAATGAGCAGTACTTC
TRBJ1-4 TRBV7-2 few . CASSLMSGQGLEKLFF TGTGCCAGCAGCTTAATGTCGGGGCAGGGCCTTGAAAAACTGTTTTTT
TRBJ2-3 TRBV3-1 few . CASSYASSTDTQYF TGTGCCAGCAGCTACGCCTCCAGCACAGATACGCAGTATTTT
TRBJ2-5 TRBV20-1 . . CSATMFETQYF TGCAGTGCCACTATGTTCGAGACCCAGTACTTC
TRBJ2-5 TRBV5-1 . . CASSPTSRDGEQYF TGCGCCAGCAGCCCGACCTCACGGGACGGTGAGCAGTACTTC
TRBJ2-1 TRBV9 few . CASSVGGGNEQFF TGTGCCAGCAGTGTGGGAGGGGGGAATGAGCAGTTCTTC
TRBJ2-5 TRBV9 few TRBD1 CASSPSFARQGQETQYF TGTGCCAGCAGCCCCTCCTTTGCTAGACAGGGCCAAGAGACCCAGTACTTC
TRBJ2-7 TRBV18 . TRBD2 CASSGLAPSSYEQYF TGTGCCAGCTCAGGACTAGCACCGAGCTCCTACGAGCAGTACTTC
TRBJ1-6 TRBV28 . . CASSSGIGNSPLHF TGTGCCAGCAGTTCAGGGATAGGGAATTCACCCCTCCACTTT
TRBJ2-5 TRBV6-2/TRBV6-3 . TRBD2 CASSPRPHSGSGFNEQYF TGTGCCAGCAGCCCCCGCCCCCATAGCGGGAGCGGTTTCAATGAGCAGTACTTC
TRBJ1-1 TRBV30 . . CAWKHANTEAFF TGTGCCTGGAAACACGCGAACACTGAAGCTTTCTTT
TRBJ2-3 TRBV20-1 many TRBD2 CSAPGLGTDTQYF TGCAGTGCTCCGGGACTAGGGACAGATACGCAGTATTTT
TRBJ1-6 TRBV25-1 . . CASSGLDSPLHF TGTGCCAGCAGTGGGCTCGATTCACCCCTCCACTTT
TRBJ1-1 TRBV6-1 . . CASRSGGGRMNTEAFF TGTGCCAGCAGATCCGGGGGGGGGCGCATGAACACTGAAGCTTTCTTT
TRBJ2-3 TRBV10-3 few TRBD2 CAISTSGGAGTQYF TGTGCCATCAGCACTAGCGGGGGGGCAGGTACGCAGTATTTT
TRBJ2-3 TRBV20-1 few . CSAWSRATSTDTQYF TGCAGTGCTTGGTCACGGGCGACTAGCACAGATACGCAGTATTTT